A single sample is the source of the 32 T cell receptor beta chains below, sequenced in a study of siplizumab effects on memory and regulatory T cells. The table came from immunoSEQ multiplex PCR; TCRdb's copy has only in-frame clones and leaves some out. In the table there are approximately 94,000 clones, 80% to 95% of which are singletons. The sequenced material came from CD8+ T cells sorted from blood. These receptors originate from a human donor in good health.

The genes are TRBV21-1 and TRBJ2-3; the table's TRBD2 call for D was not verified on the DNA. TRBV21-1 is designated a pseudogene. There are 16 residues in the CDR3. The CDR3 is CASSIGTSGGADTQYF. In DNA form, the CDR3 reads TGTGCCAGCAGCATCGGGACTAGCGGGGGGGCCGATACGCAGTATTTT.

The V and J genes are TRBV7-3 and TRBJ1-2; D is unresolved. Deletions cut 2 bases from V and 3 bases from J, with 10 bases between. This CDR3 region has 14 residues. Germline V gene sequence: CDR1 SGHTA, CDR2 FQGTGA. The chain's CDR3 is CASSLDYGDYGYTF. The CDR3 bases are TGTGCCAGCAGCTTAGACTATGGGGACTATGGCTACACCTTC.

The chain is built from TRBV19 and TRBJ2-5, with 14 bases aligning to TRBD2. Germline V gives CDR1 LNHDA, CDR2 SQIVND (reference sequence). The CDR3 totals 16 residues. The V gene end was trimmed by 7 bases and the J gene end by 5 bases; junction bases not matched to a gene: 9. CDR3: CASTQTSGGALETQYF. Here the CDR3 DNA reads TGTGCCAGTACCCAGACTAGCGGGGGGGCCCTGGAGACCCAGTACTTC.

Of note for this clone: The junction departs from germline at one end; a sequencing error may be responsible. The chain recombines TRBV30 with TRBJ2-7; maybe TRBD1 (6 bases). The germline CDR1 and CDR2 sequences are GTSNPN and SVGIG (reference sequence). This CDR3 spans 14 amino acids. The CDR3 DNA reads TGTGTCTGGAGCTTGGGACACCACTCCTACGAGCAGTACTTC. Protein product: CVWSLGHHSYEQYF.

This chain joins TRBV6-1 and TRBJ1-1; TRBD1 matches 8 bases. The CDR3 spans 14 residues. Looked up from germline, CDR1 is MNHNS and CDR2 is SASEGT. V lost 6 bases and J lost 1; bases outside the gene matches: 4. The CDR3 sequence: CASSDRGPNTEAFF. CDR3 DNA sequence: TGTGCCAGCAGCGACAGGGGCCCGAACACTGAAGCTTTCTTT.

The V and J genes are TRBV5-8 and TRBJ2-2; 8 bases agree with TRBD2. CDR1 SGHTS and CDR2 YDEGEE come from the germline V gene. The V gene end was trimmed by 3 bases and the J gene end by 8 bases; junction bases not matched to a gene: 9. The CDR3 is 15 amino acids. In DNA, the CDR3 is TGTGCCAGCAGCTCTGAGCGGGAGATAGCTGGGGAGCTGTTTTTT. Encoded protein: CASSSEREIAGELFF. Supplemented by reference TRBV5-8 and TRBJ2-2, the full variable domain reads EAGVTQSPTHLIKTRGQQATLRCSPISGHTSVYWYQQALGLGLQFLLWYDEGEERNRGNFPPRFSGRQFPNYSSELNVNALELEDSALYLCASSSEREIAGELFFGEGSRLTVL.

This chain uses TRBV27 with TRBJ2-1; the match to TRBD2 covers 9 bases. The V gene's germline CDR1 is MNHEY and CDR2 SMNVEV (reference sequence). This CDR3 contains 16 residues. Trimming took 2 bases from V and 7 from J; bases not matched to a gene: 9. The CDR3 is CASSLSLLAGWNEQFF. The CDR3 nucleotides are TGTGCCAGCAGTTTAAGTTTGCTAGCGGGATGGAATGAGCAGTTCTTC.

The gene calls are TRBV7-2 and TRBJ1-1; 8 positions agree with TRBD1. Trimming took 5 bases from V and 5 from J; bases not matched to a gene: 7. The CDR3 spans 14 residues. The germline CDR1 and CDR2 sequences are SGHTA and FQGNSA. The CDR3: CASSPTGGRTEAFF. The DNA of the CDR3 is TGTGCCAGCAGCCCCACAGGGGGTCGGACTGAAGCTTTCTTT.

The chain carries TRBV6-5 and TRBJ2-7, with D perhaps matching TRBD1 (6 bases). Germline lookup yields CDR1 MNHEY and CDR2 SVGAGI. This CDR3 contains 14 residues. Trimming removed 2 bases at V and 3 bases at J, with 11 bases between. The CDR3 is CASSYGQGNYEQYF. In DNA, the CDR3 is TGTGCCAGCAGTTACGGGCAGGGGAACTACGAGCAGTACTTC.

This rearrangement joins TRBV2 to TRBJ2-2, with 11 bases identical to TRBD1. The CDR3 is 15 amino acids. Germline V gives CDR1 SNHLY, CDR2 FYNNEI. V gave up 5 bases and J gave up 5 bases; unmatched junction bases: 4. The CDR3 nucleotides are TGTGCCAGCAGTCCGGACAGGGGGCGAACCGGGGAGCTGTTTTTT. Translation: CASSPDRGRTGELFF.

This rearrangement joins TRBV6-5 to TRBJ2-3; 11 bases align to TRBD2. Germline CDR1 and CDR2: MNHEY and SVGAGI. The ends lost 4 bases at V and 5 bases at J; junction bases unmatched: 8. The CDR3 is 16 amino acids. CDR3 bases: TGTGCCAGCAGTTCCCTAGCGGGGGGTTTTGAAGATACGCAGTATTTT. Translating gives CASSSLAGGFEDTQYF.

This clone was counted once. The gene calls are TRBV11-2 and TRBJ1-6, with D unclear. V dropped 3 bases and J dropped 5 bases, with 23 bases sitting between them. The CDR3 contains 19 residues. Germline loops: CDR1 SGHAT, CDR2 FQNNGV. CDR3: CASSFEPRLGGGDNSPLHF. In DNA form, the CDR3 reads TGTGCCAGCAGCTTCGAACCGCGGTTGGGTGGAGGCGATAATTCACCCCTCCACTTT.

The rearrangement uses TRBV5-1 and TRBJ2-7; 11 nucleotides match TRBD2. CDR3 length: 14 residues. V trimming: 4 bases; J trimming: 3 bases; junction bases outside the gene matches: 3. Germline V gene lookup returns CDR1 SGHRS and CDR2 YFSETQ. Here the CDR3 reads CASSPGTSGYEQYF. The CDR3 DNA is TGCGCCAGCAGCCCGGGGACTAGCGGCTACGAGCAGTACTTC.

The chain employs TRBV7-9 and TRBJ2-7; D unresolved. V shed 5 bases and J shed 2 bases, with 13 bases lying between them. The CDR3 runs to 14 residues. CDR1 is SEHNR, CDR2 FQNEAQ, per germline (reference sequence). In nucleotides, the CDR3 is TGTGCCAGCAGCCCCACAGAGACGCCCTACGAGCAGTACTTC. Amino acids: CASSPTETPYEQYF.

The sample holds one count of this clone. This chain connects TRBV6-5 to TRBJ2-7; D may be TRBD2 (5 bases). Germline values: CDR1 MNHEY, CDR2 SVGAGI. The CDR3 spans 11 residues. The V end was cut by 10 bases, the J end by 2 bases, with 9 bases between. CDR3 residues: CATRGAYEQYF. The CDR3 bases are TGTGCCACCCGGGGAGCCTACGAGCAGTACTTC.

This chain links TRBV5-8 with TRBJ2-6, with 10 bases lining up with TRBD2. This CDR3 region has 19 residues. Germline V gene lookup returns CDR1 SGHTS and CDR2 YDEGEE. V was pared by 1 base and J by 0 bases, with 7 bases of the junction left unmatched. The CDR3 loop reads CASSLLGTSALSGANVLTF. CDR3 nucleotides: TGTGCCAGCAGCTTGCTGGGGACTAGCGCCCTCTCTGGGGCCAACGTCCTGACTTTC. Drawing the rest from reference TRBV5-8 and TRBJ2-6, the complete variable domain is EAGVTQSPTHLIKTRGQQATLRCSPISGHTSVYWYQQALGLGLQFLLWYDEGEERNRGNFPPRFSGRQFPNYSSELNVNALELEDSALYLCASSLLGTSALSGANVLTFGAGSRLTVL.

The chain joins TRBV27 to TRBJ2-2; D gene uncertain. The CDR3 runs to 13 residues. The germline V and J ends were trimmed by 5 bases and 4 bases, with 8 bases remaining between them. The germline gives CDR1 MNHEY, CDR2 SMNVEV (reference sequence). The DNA for the CDR3 is TGTGCCAGCAGTCCCCTCCTCACCGGGGAGCTGTTTTTT. Translating it yields CASSPLLTGELFF.

This chain joins TRBV14 and TRBJ1-2, with D hard to call. With 6 bases removed from V and 8 bases from J, the gap between germline ends came to 13 bases. Germline CDR1 reads SGHDN; CDR2 reads FVKESK. This CDR3 has 12 residues. Here the CDR3 reads CASRNDFDGYTF. CDR3 DNA sequence: TGTGCCAGCAGAAACGACTTCGACGGCTACACCTTC.

The chain couples TRBV5-6 to TRBJ1-1; D gene uncertain. V was trimmed by 6 bases and J by 4 bases, leaving 13 bases between them. This CDR3 is 13 amino acids long. In germline, CDR1 is SGHDT, CDR2 YYEEEE. The CDR3: CASTSGGGTEAFF. DNA of the CDR3: TGTGCCAGCACCAGTGGTGGCGGCACTGAAGCTTTCTTT.

The table lists this clone with a count of one. This chain joins TRBV27 and TRBJ2-1, with 9 bases lining up with TRBD1. CDR3 size: 14 residues. Losses at the gene ends were 6 bases for V and 6 bases for J; bases not matched to a gene: 6. CDR1 is MNHEY and CDR2 is SMNVEV in the germline V gene (reference sequence). In DNA, the CDR3 is TGTGCCAGCAGCCCGGACAGGGGTGGCAATGAGCAGTTCTTC. Protein product: CASSPDRGGNEQFF.

The rearrangement joins TRBV27 to TRBJ2-5; TRBD1 matches at 8 bases. Losses at the gene ends were 5 bases for V and 5 bases for J; bases not matched to a gene: 7. This CDR3 has 14 amino acids. CDR1 and CDR2 from the germline V gene are MNHEY and SMNVEV (reference sequence). The CDR3 protein is CASSLQGAGETQYF. In DNA, the CDR3 is TGTGCCAGCAGTCTCCAGGGGGCCGGGGAGACCCAGTACTTC.

A note on this clone: At one boundary the junction diverges from the germline segment, which might be a read error. The chain carries TRBV7-7 and TRBJ1-1, with unresolved D. Germline V gene data show CDR1 as SSHAT and CDR2 as FNYEAQ (reference sequence). The CDR3 covers 13 residues. CDR3: CASSPEIGGEAFF. CDR3 in DNA: TGTGCTAGCAGCCCAGAAATTGGAGGTGAAGCTTTCTTT.

The chain links TRBV27 to TRBJ1-1; maybe TRBD1 (6 bases). CDR3 size: 13 residues. Trimming shortened V by 6 bases and J by 8 bases, and 16 bases separated the two germline ends. The germline V gene has CDR1 MNHEY and CDR2 SMNVEV (reference sequence). CDR3 nucleotides: TGTGCCAGCAGCGGGATACAGGGACCCGAAGCTTTCTTT. It yields the protein CASSGIQGPEAFF.

The rearrangement joins TRBV4-3 to TRBJ2-7, with D maybe TRBD2 (5 bases). CDR3 length: 15 residues. V lost 3 bases and J 4 bases, leaving 16 bases between the germline ends. Germline lookup yields CDR1 LGHNA and CDR2 YSLEER. CDR3 sequence (DNA): TGCGCCAGCAGCCAGTTAAGAGGGAGTTTTTACGAGCAGTACTTC. Protein: CASSQLRGSFYEQYF.

This clone showed up just once. The CDR3 bases are TGCAGCGCCACTCGTCCGAAGGCGGGACAGGGGGCTAGCGGGATTTACGAGCAGTACTTC. It yields the protein CSATRPKAGQGASGIYEQYF. The chain couples TRBV29-1 to TRBJ2-7, with 12 bases identical to TRBD1. Germline-derived CDR1 and CDR2 are SQVTM and ANQGSEA. CDR3 size: 20 residues. V shed 7 bases and J 4 bases; nucleotides not matched to a gene: 26.

This chain uses TRBV5-4 with TRBJ2-3; D remains unclear. Germline assignment: CDR1 SGHNT and CDR2 YYREEE (reference sequence). This CDR3 contains 13 residues. V shed 0 bases and J shed 2 bases, with 4 bases lying between them. CDR3 DNA: TGTGCCAGCAGCTTGGGCATCACAGATACGCAGTATTTT. Encoded protein: CASSLGITDTQYF. Full variable domain (missing parts from reference TRBV5-4 and TRBJ2-3): ETGVTQSPTHLIKTRGQQVTLRCSSQSGHNTVSWYQQALGQGPQFIFQYYREEENGRGNFPPRFSGLQFPNYSSELNVNALELDDSALYLCASSLGITDTQYFGPGTRLTVL.

V is TRBV18 and J is TRBJ1-5; TRBD1 matches 10 bases. Trimming cost V 3 bases and J 4 bases; bases outside gene matches: 9. This CDR3 contains 17 residues. CDR1 is KGHSH and CDR2 is LQKENI in the germline V gene. CDR3 nucleotides: TGTGCCAGCTCACCCACGACAGGGGGCAGAGGAAATCAGCCCCAGCATTTT. Translation: CASSPTTGGRGNQPQHF.

The chain couples TRBV11-3 to TRBJ1-1; D remains unclear. V lost 0 bases and J lost 4, with 15 bases in between. The CDR3 consists of 16 residues. CDR1 is SGHNT and CDR2 is YENEEA in the germline V gene. The CDR3 here is CASSLDRQPGSTEAFF. The CDR3 DNA is TGTGCCAGCAGCTTAGATAGGCAGCCCGGGAGCACTGAAGCTTTCTTT.

The chain couples TRBV11-2 to TRBJ2-5; no clear D gene. This CDR3 comprises 15 residues. V lost 6 bases to trimming and J lost 2 bases, with 16 bases between them. Germline CDR1 reads SGHAT; CDR2 reads FQNNGV. Here the CDR3 DNA reads TGTGCCAGCAGTCGTATTATGGCCACACAAGAGACCCAGTACTTC. This translates into CASSRIMATQETQYF.

The chain has TRBV19 and TRBJ1-1; 8 bases are shared with TRBD1. This CDR3 region has 13 residues. The germline gives CDR1 LNHDA, CDR2 SQIVND (reference sequence). The ends lost 5 bases at V and 3 bases at J; junction bases unmatched: 2. This CDR3 reads CASSGQGYTEAFF. For the CDR3, the DNA is TGTGCCAGTAGTGGACAGGGTTACACTGAAGCTTTCTTT.

The CDR3 is CASSVVPGMMYEQYF. The DNA for the CDR3 is TGTGCCAGCAGCGTAGTTCCGGGGATGATGTACGAGCAGTACTTC. The chain is built from TRBV9 and TRBJ2-7; tentatively, D is TRBD2 (5 bases). The germline V gene encodes CDR1 SGDLS and CDR2 YYNGEE. V shed 0 bases and J shed 4 bases, with 14 bases lying between them. This CDR3 has 15 amino acids.

This clone was recorded only once. V usage is TRBV7-9 and J usage is TRBJ2-1; D may be TRBD1 or TRBD2 (5 bases each). CDR1 SEHNR and CDR2 FQNEAQ come from the germline V gene (reference sequence). The germline V and J ends were trimmed by 8 bases and 0 bases, with 14 bases remaining between them. The CDR3 covers 15 residues. The CDR3 DNA follows: TGTGCCAGCTTTGGAACTGGGGGCTCCTACAATGAGCAGTTCTTC. Its protein is CASFGTGGSYNEQFF.